The source of this T cell receptor (beta chain) is a study of blood T cell repertoires in COVID-19. Here immunoSEQ multiplex PCR was the method, and the copy in TCRdb shows in-frame clones only, minus some. The profile shows almost 500,000 clones, roughly nine tenths of them singletons. For recovered donors of Cohort 3, there were two negative PCRs, clearance, or symptom resolution. V gave up 3 bases and J gave up 8 bases; unmatched junction bases: 1. The germline gives CDR1 LGHDT, CDR2 YNNKEL (reference sequence). The CDR3 is made up of 11 amino acids. The sample comprised PBMCs or T cells enriched from blood (not recorded which). This TCR was recovered from a woman aged 55-69 years who had recovered from COVID-19. The chain joins TRBV3-1 (or the pseudogene TRBV3-2) to TRBJ2-7, with 7 bases fitting TRBD2. CDR3 residues: CASSQGTKQYF. In DNA, the CDR3 is TGTGCCAGCAGCCAGGGGACTAAGCAGTACTTC.